This TCR beta chain was sequenced during a study of T-cell memory formation after mild COVID-19. Overall study findings and caveats: Clones that got smaller from day 15 to 85 had even CD4/CD8, while clones growing later tipped toward CD4+. Cross-reactive memory seemingly joined, as some responding clones were found in pre-infection memory.

This CDR3 has 13 amino acids. V trimming: 3 bases; J trimming: 4 bases; junction bases outside the gene matches: 3. Germline V gene data show CDR1 as SGDLS and CDR2 as YYNGEE. This clonotype was seen more than once but under ten times. Its cognate antigen is unknown. The 5'RACE method, run with constant-segment primers, produced TCR alpha and TCR beta cDNA libraries (carrying sample barcodes and UMIs). TCRdb re-derived calls from the 5' RACE reads in MiXCR, one entry per CDR3 protein. The sample shows 560,000 or so distinct CDR3 sequences, around 16% of them seen only once. The sequenced material came from PBMCs or a T cell subset sorted from them (not recorded which). This TCR was recovered from an adult woman who had mild COVID-19 (a few samples of this study predate the infection). Cell type and time point are not known. V and J are TRBV9 and TRBJ2-5; 7 nucleotides agree with TRBD1. Written as DNA, the CDR3 is TGTGCCAGCAGCGAATACAGGGGAGAGACCCAGTACTTC. This encodes CASSEYRGETQYF.